These 29 T cell receptor beta chains were all obtained from the same sample, sequenced in a study of T cell repertoires in aging, cancer and after chemotherapy. Rearranged V-D-J TRB sequences were amplified with a mixed TRB-A/B primer pool. Via MiXCR, TCRdb re-called the multiplex PCR reads, giving one row per CDR3 protein. Here the sample spans several thousand distinct CDR3 sequences, approximately 57% being singletons. Peripheral blood genomic DNA, not sorted cells or RNA, was the template. The sample consisted of blood. These receptors came from a human donor with a solid tumor.

The J gene is TRBJ1-1, the V gene TRBV7-9, with TRBD1 as a possible D gene (6 bases). The ends were cut back, 4 bases at V and 1 base at J, with 16 bases in the middle. Germline assignment: CDR1 SEHNR and CDR2 FQNEAQ (reference sequence). CDR3 length: 16 amino acids. In DNA, the CDR3 is TGTGCCAGCAGCTATGACCCACAGGGACCGAACACTGAAGCTTTCTTT. As protein: CASSYDPQGPNTEAFF.

This clonotype showed up just a few times. The chain has TRBV10-1 and TRBJ2-1, with 7 bases identical to TRBD2. The germline gives CDR1 WNHNN, CDR2 SYGVQD (reference sequence). This CDR3 comprises 14 residues. V lost 3 bases and J lost 8; bases outside the gene matches: 7. CDR3 nucleotides: TGCGCCAGCAGTGATCTGACTAGCAGGGATGAGCAGTTCTTC. It codes for CASSDLTSRDEQFF.

CDR3 sequence: CASSRVWTNYGYTF. The CDR3 DNA reads as TGTGCCAGTAGTAGGGTTTGGACTAACTATGGCTACACCTTC. The rearrangement links TRBV19 to TRBJ1-2; D is uncertain. The CDR3 loop spans 14 amino acids. Germline CDR1 and CDR2: LNHDA and SQIVND (reference sequence). The germline V and J ends were trimmed by 4 bases and 0 bases, with 9 bases remaining between them.

The CDR3 DNA is TGTGCCAGCAGCTTAGGGGTTCGATCATACAATGAGCAGTTCTTC. Translated, it gives CASSLGVRSYNEQFF. The chain carries TRBV7-9 and TRBJ2-1; D call uncertain. The CDR3 runs to 15 residues. Trimming stripped 1 base from V and 4 bases from J, with 11 bases between. The germline gives CDR1 SEHNR, CDR2 FQNEAQ (reference sequence). Variable domain in full (rest from reference TRBV7-9 and TRBJ2-1): DTGVSQNPRHKITKRGQNVTFRCDPISEHNRLYWYRQTLGQGPEFLTYFQNEAQLEKSRLLSDRFSAERPKGSFSTLEIQRTEQGDSAMYLCASSLGVRSYNEQFFGPGTRLTVL.

This clonotype has more than one count but fewer than ten. The chain recombines TRBV6-1 with TRBJ1-6; D not certain. The CDR3 is 14 amino acids. V gave up 5 bases and J gave up 7 bases, with 12 bases separating them. Germline V gives CDR1 MNHNS, CDR2 SASEGT. CDR3 protein: CASSLGRKNSPLHF. CDR3 nucleotide sequence: TGTGCCAGCAGTCTAGGACGGAAGAATTCACCCCTCCACTTT.

The chain employs TRBV28 and TRBJ2-1, with a weak D call TRBD1 (6 bases). The V end lost 6 bases, the J end lost 6 bases, and 12 bases lay between the germline ends. Germline-derived CDR1 and CDR2 are MDHEN and SYDVKM. There are 13 residues in the CDR3. The CDR3 loop reads CASRGRGANEQFF. CDR3 nucleotide sequence: TGTGCCAGCAGGGGCAGGGGAGCCAATGAGCAGTTCTTC. Full variable domain (rest looked up from reference TRBV28 and TRBJ2-1): DVKVTQSSRYLVKRTGEKVFLECVQDMDHENMFWYRQDPGLGLRLIYFSYDVKMKEKGDIPEGYSVSREKKERFSLILESASTNQTSMYLCASRGRGANEQFFGPGTRLTVL.

This clonotype was picked up a small number of times. The V and J genes are TRBV7-9 and TRBJ2-7; TRBD2 aligns across 14 bases. This CDR3 is 17 amino acids long. The germline V gene encodes CDR1 SEHNR and CDR2 FQNEAQ (reference sequence). Trimming removed 5 bases from V and 7 bases from J; junction bases left unmatched: 13. The CDR3: CASSTKTSGRAGEEQYF. As DNA, the CDR3 is TGTGCCAGCAGCACGAAGACTAGCGGGAGGGCCGGGGAGGAGCAGTACTTC.

This clonotype was detected a few times. The V and J genes are TRBV12-3 or TRBV12-4 and TRBJ1-2, with TRBD1 as a possible D gene (5 bases). Trimming cost V 1 base and J 4 bases, with 16 bases left between them. CDR3 length equals 16 residues. This CDR3 reads CASSLVPVTDLYGYTF. The CDR3 DNA sequence: TGTGCCAGCAGTTTAGTCCCCGTGACAGACCTCTATGGCTACACCTTC.

V gene TRBV28 combines with J gene TRBJ1-2; D possibly corresponds to TRBD1 (5 bases). CDR1 and CDR2 (germline): MDHEN, SYDVKM. This CDR3 contains 15 residues. V shed 3 bases and J shed 4 bases, with 15 bases lying between them. In nucleotides, the CDR3 is TGTGCCAGCAGTTTGGGTCAGGGCAGGGTCTATGGCTACACCTTC. Its protein product is CASSLGQGRVYGYTF.

This clonotype occurred a few times. The CDR3 loop reads CASTEVQENTEAFF. As DNA, the CDR3 is TGTGCCAGCACCGAAGTGCAGGAAAACACTGAAGCTTTCTTT. This chain links TRBV7-9 with TRBJ1-1; no firm D call. Germline CDR1 and CDR2: SEHNR and FQNEAQ (reference sequence). Trimming shortened V by 7 bases and J by 2 bases, and 14 bases separated the two germline ends. This CDR3 comprises 14 residues. The entire variable domain, with the rest obtained from reference TRBV7-9 and TRBJ1-1, is as follows: DTGVSQNPRHKITKRGQNVTFRCDPISEHNRLYWYRQTLGQGPEFLTYFQNEAQLEKSRLLSDRFSAERPKGSFSTLEIQRTEQGDSAMYLCASTEVQENTEAFFGQGTRLTVV.

This chain connects TRBV20-1 to TRBJ1-2; tentatively, D is TRBD1 (5 bases). Trimming removed 6 bases at V and 8 bases at J, with 16 bases between. The CDR3 length is 12 residues. CDR1 is DFQATT and CDR2 is SNEGSKA in the germline V gene (reference sequence). The CDR3 nucleotides read TGCAGTGCCCAGGGTGGGGCGGGGGGCTACACCTTC. Translating it yields CSAQGGAGGYTF.

V usage is TRBV27 and J usage is TRBJ2-7; 9 positions match TRBD2. The CDR3 spans 14 residues. Germline CDR1 is MNHEY and CDR2 is SMNVEV (reference sequence). J gave up 2 bases and V 4 bases, and 3 bases lay outside the gene matches. CDR3 amino acids: CASSSTSGPYEQYF. Written as DNA, the CDR3 is TGTGCCAGCAGTTCGACTAGCGGCCCCTACGAGCAGTACTTC.

This rearrangement joins TRBV6-1 to TRBJ1-2, with D possibly TRBD1 on 6 matching bases. The CDR3 runs to 12 residues. V gave up 4 bases and J gave up 9 bases, with 12 bases separating them. The germline V gene has CDR1 MNHNS and CDR2 SASEGT. The CDR3 region is CASSVEQGRYTF. The DNA of the CDR3 is TGTGCCAGCAGTGTTGAACAGGGCCGCTACACCTTC.

This clonotype appeared a few times. The rearrangement uses TRBV6-4 and TRBJ2-2; D may be TRBD1 (5 bases). This CDR3 has 15 residues. CDR1 is MRHNA, CDR2 SNTAGT, per germline. V was shortened by 5 bases and J by 4 bases, with 14 bases between the two germline ends. CDR3 nucleotide sequence: TGTGCCAGCAGTTACAGGCAGGACCCCACCGGGGAGCTGTTTTTT. It specifies CASSYRQDPTGELFF.

The chain joins TRBV6-5 to TRBJ2-5; D perhaps matches TRBD2 (6 bases). The germline V gene encodes CDR1 MNHEY and CDR2 SVGAGI. The V gene lost 0 bases and the J gene lost 5 bases, with 13 bases spanning the gap. The CDR3 contains 15 residues. CDR3 amino acids: CASSYSGSSVETQYF. CDR3 coding DNA: TGTGCCAGCAGTTACTCGGGTTCTAGCGTTGAGACCCAGTACTTC.

The chain is built from TRBV20-1 and TRBJ2-2; 8 bases agree with TRBD1. The CDR3 has 15 amino acids. Germline V gene lookup returns CDR1 DFQATT and CDR2 SNEGSKA (reference sequence). J gave up 5 bases and V 5 bases, and 10 bases lay outside the gene matches. CDR3 coding DNA: TGCAGTGCTGTACAGGGGGATAAGGGGACCGGGGAGCTGTTTTTT. Translation gives CSAVQGDKGTGELFF.

The CDR3 here is CASSLGPGYWTASIGYTF. The CDR3 DNA reads as TGTGCCAGCAGCTTAGGCCCAGGGTATTGGACAGCCTCGATTGGCTACACCTTC. The chain joins TRBV7-9 to TRBJ1-2, with D possibly matching TRBD1 (6 bases). The germline gives CDR1 SEHNR, CDR2 FQNEAQ (reference sequence). The CDR3 is 18 residues long. Trimming took off 1 base at V and 7 bases at J, with 25 bases between the two ends.

J is TRBJ1-4 and V is TRBV20-1; tentative D call: TRBD1 (5 bases). CDR3 length: 13 amino acids. In germline, CDR1 is DFQATT, CDR2 SNEGSKA (reference sequence). Trimming took 1 base from V and 6 from J, leaving 9 bases between them. CDR3 sequence (DNA): TGCAGTGCTAGAGGCGGGGCCTATGAAAAACTGTTTTTT. This translates into CSARGGAYEKLFF.

This chain links TRBV19 with TRBJ1-4; maybe TRBD1 (6 bases). The CDR3 contains 16 residues. The V end was cut by 6 bases, the J end by 7 bases, with 21 bases between. CDR1 and CDR2 (germline): LNHDA, SQIVND (reference sequence). The chain's CDR3 is CASRNGTRRVSEKLFF. CDR3 DNA: TGTGCCAGTAGGAACGGGACAAGGAGGGTCAGTGAAAAACTGTTTTTT. The whole variable domain, remainder taken from reference TRBV19 and TRBJ1-4, is DGGITQSPKYLFRKEGQNVTLSCEQNLNHDAMYWYRQDPGQGLRLIYYSQIVNDFQKGDIAEGYSVSREKKESFPLTVTSAQKNPTAFYLCASRNGTRRVSEKLFFGSGTQLSVL.

The V and J genes are TRBV21-1 and TRBJ2-7. TRBV21-1 is labeled a pseudogene. CDR3 length: 12 amino acids. The CDR3 protein is CAAQLISYEQYF. The CDR3 nucleotides are TGTGCCGCCCAACTTATCTCCTACGAGCAGTACTTC.

V and J are TRBV12-3 or TRBV12-4 and TRBJ2-7; 7 nucleotides agree with TRBD2. V lost 6 bases and J lost 0; bases outside the gene matches: 8. The CDR3 extends over 15 amino acids. CDR3 residues: CASSSPASGSYEQYF. In DNA, the CDR3 is TGTGCCAGCAGCTCCCCGGCTAGCGGCTCCTACGAGCAGTACTTC.

The J gene is TRBJ1-2, the V gene TRBV11-2; TRBD1 matches 7 bases. V lost 4 bases and J lost 6; bases outside the gene matches: 8. Germline assignment: CDR1 SGHAT and CDR2 FQNNGV. The CDR3 runs 14 residues. The CDR3 is CASSYSGGGDGYTF. The DNA for the CDR3 is TGTGCCAGCAGCTACTCAGGGGGAGGGGATGGCTACACCTTC.

In regard to this clonotype: At one of its ends the junction is not consistent with the germline gene, which may arise from a read error. This chain joins TRBV10-3 and TRBJ1-6; unclear D gene. The CDR3 contains 14 residues. Germline V CDR1 and CDR2: ENHRY, SYGVKD. Here the CDR3 reads CASSPEGVRSPLHF. The CDR3 DNA reads as TGCGCCAGCAGCCCGGAGGGTGTTAGATCACCCCTCCACTTT.

This clonotype was observed once. V is TRBV15 and J is TRBJ2-1, with TRBD2 as a possible D gene (5 bases). CDR3 length equals 18 residues. V lost 0 bases and J 8 bases, leaving 23 bases between the germline ends. The germline V gene encodes CDR1 LNHNV and CDR2 YYDKDF (reference sequence). The CDR3 spells CATSRDRLAPVNGDEQFF. In DNA, the CDR3 is TGTGCCACCAGCAGAGATCGGCTAGCTCCCGTCAACGGGGATGAGCAGTTCTTC. Filled out from reference TRBV15 and TRBJ2-1, the complete variable domain reads DAMVIQNPRYQVTQFGKPVTLSCSQTLNHNVMYWYQQKSSQAPKLLFHYYDKDFNNEADTPDNFQSRRPNTSFCFLDIRSPGLGDTAMYLCATSRDRLAPVNGDEQFFGPGTRLTVL.

The chain joins TRBV18 to TRBJ1-4; a weak D match, TRBD1 (5 bases). Germline values: CDR1 KGHSH, CDR2 LQKENI. The CDR3 sequence is 14 residues long. The V gene lost 2 bases and the J gene lost 4 bases, with 8 bases spanning the gap. For the CDR3, the DNA is TGTGCCAGCTCACCAGGGGGTGGTAATGAAAAACTGTTTTTT. Its protein product is CASSPGGGNEKLFF.

The gene calls are TRBV7-9 and TRBJ1-2; TRBD1 agrees at 7 bases. Trimming took 11 bases from V and 2 from J; bases not matched to a gene: 14. The CDR3 has 15 amino acids. The germline CDR1 and CDR2 sequences are SEHNR and FQNEAQ (reference sequence). As DNA, the CDR3 is TGTGCCTCAAAGGGACCCGGGACAGAAAACTATGGCTACACCTTC. Residues: CASKGPGTENYGYTF.

The V gene is TRBV19, the J gene TRBJ2-7; 10 bases are shared with TRBD2. Germline CDR1 reads LNHDA; CDR2 reads SQIVND (reference sequence). The length of the CDR3 is 15 residues. Trimming cost V 3 bases and J 5 bases; bases outside gene matches: 7. The CDR3 is CASSISAGGFNEQYF. CDR3 coding DNA: TGTGCCAGTAGTATCTCAGCGGGAGGGTTCAACGAGCAGTACTTC.

This sequence joins TRBV27 and TRBJ2-5, with TRBD2 as a possible D gene (5 bases). Trimming left V 4 bases short and J 5 bases short, with 17 bases between. CDR3 length equals 15 residues. Germline CDR1 is MNHEY and CDR2 is SMNVEV (reference sequence). In DNA, the CDR3 is TGTGCCAGCAGTTCCGTGGATAATACGGGGGAGACCCAGTACTTC. It encodes CASSSVDNTGETQYF.

The V gene is TRBV5-1, the J gene TRBJ1-2; weak D call: TRBD1 (5 bases). The V gene lost 6 bases and the J gene lost 3 bases, with 15 bases spanning the gap. The CDR3 contains 14 residues. Germline V gene sequence: CDR1 SGHRS, CDR2 YFSETQ. CDR3 coding DNA: TGCGCCAGCACCCGGGGCCAAGCCGACTATGGCTACACCTTC. It encodes CASTRGQADYGYTF.